These 22 T cell receptor beta chains share one sample of origin, sequenced in a study of blood T cell repertoires in COVID-19. Method: immunoSEQ multiplex PCR; TCRdb's copy keeps in-frame clones and lacks some. Counted here are 200,000 to 250,000 clones, roughly 80% occurring once; the ten biggest clones make up 4% to 4.5%. The sequenced sample consisted of peripheral blood. The receptor set was obtained from a woman aged 40 to 50 with active or convalescent COVID-19.

CDR3 coding DNA: TGTGCCAGCAGCTCCACGGGAGGGCAGAAAAACATTCAGTACTTC. This gives the protein CASSSTGGQKNIQYF. The chain combines TRBV7-9 with TRBJ2-4, with 8 bases aligning to TRBD2. This CDR3 is built from 15 residues. Unmatched junction bases numbered 6, after V lost 4 bases and J lost 4 bases. Germline lookup yields CDR1 SEHNR and CDR2 FQNEAQ (reference sequence).

V usage is TRBV18 and J usage is TRBJ1-4; D gene unclear. Germline V CDR1 and CDR2: KGHSH, LQKENI. V was pared by 2 bases and J by 8 bases, with 3 bases between. The CDR3 covers 11 residues. The CDR3 reads CASSPGEKLFF. The CDR3 DNA sequence: TGTGCCAGCTCACCAGGCGAAAAACTGTTTTTT.

The CDR3 spells CASRATGDNEQFF. The CDR3 nucleotides are TGTGCCAGCAGAGCCACAGGAGACAATGAGCAGTTCTTC. This chain uses TRBV7-9 with TRBJ2-1, with D maybe TRBD1 (5 bases). V was cut by 6 bases and J by 5 bases, with 11 bases left in between. The CDR3 runs 13 residues. Germline V gives CDR1 SEHNR, CDR2 FQNEAQ (reference sequence).

The J gene is TRBJ2-5, the V gene TRBV11-2; TRBD2 matches at 7 bases. V lost 0 bases, J lost 2 bases, and 15 bases stayed unmatched. This CDR3 is 19 amino acids long. CDR1 and CDR2 (germline): SGHAT, FQNNGV. CDR3 loop: CASSLDYGASGPGQETQYF. The DNA of the CDR3 is TGTGCCAGCAGCTTAGATTATGGGGCTAGCGGCCCTGGGCAAGAGACCCAGTACTTC.

The chain couples TRBV2 to TRBJ1-3; D is ambiguous. Germline V gives CDR1 SNHLY, CDR2 FYNNEI. Trimming left V 7 bases short and J 10 bases short, with 11 bases between. The length of the CDR3 is 11 residues. This CDR3 is CASNLYGTIYF. The CDR3 nucleotides read TGTGCCAGCAACCTATACGGGACCATATATTTT.

About this clone: Other DNA variants within this sample encode the same CDR3. This chain connects TRBV10-3 to TRBJ1-5; the match to TRBD1 covers 10 bases. This CDR3 comprises 15 residues. CDR1 and CDR2 (germline): ENHRY, SYGVKD. The V gene end was trimmed by 3 bases and the J gene end by 7 bases; junction bases not matched to a gene: 6. This CDR3 reads CAISDKDRGDQPQHF. DNA for the CDR3: TGTGCCATCAGTGACAAGGACAGGGGGGACCAGCCCCAGCATTTT.

The CDR3 nucleotides are TGTGCCAGCAATAACAGAGGAACTAGCGGAAACAATGAGCAGTTCTTC. Its translation is CASNNRGTSGNNEQFF. The chain carries TRBV28 and TRBJ2-1; 8 nucleotides align to TRBD2. J lost 5 bases, V lost 7 bases, and 13 bases had no gene match. Germline V gene sequence: CDR1 MDHEN, CDR2 SYDVKM. The CDR3 has 16 amino acids.

This clone was seen a handful of times. The chain has TRBV5-5 and TRBJ1-2, with D perhaps matching TRBD1 (6 bases). The CDR3 has 14 residues. The germline CDR1 and CDR2 sequences are SGHKS and YYEKEE (reference sequence). Trimming removed 4 bases from V and 2 bases from J, with 12 bases in between. The CDR3 is CASSIPQGNYGYTF. The CDR3 coding sequence is TGTGCCAGCAGCATCCCGCAGGGGAACTATGGCTACACCTTC.

The chain couples TRBV10-3 to TRBJ2-1; 8 bases are shared with TRBD2. Losses at the gene ends were 3 bases for V and 4 bases for J; bases not matched to a gene: 2. CDR1 and CDR2 (germline): ENHRY, SYGVKD. The CDR3 runs to 14 residues. The CDR3 nucleotides are TGTGCCATCAGTGACCAGCGGGGGTACAATGAGCAGTTCTTC. Amino acid sequence: CAISDQRGYNEQFF.

V usage is TRBV4-1 and J usage is TRBJ2-5, with 14 bases that match TRBD2. CDR3 length equals 17 residues. J gave up 2 bases and V 5 bases, and 7 bases lay outside the gene matches. CDR1 is MGHRA and CDR2 is YSYEKL in the germline V gene. The CDR3 sequence: CASSSGTSGGTQETQYF. Written as DNA, the CDR3 is TGCGCCAGCAGCTCCGGGACTAGCGGGGGCACACAAGAGACCCAGTACTTC.

V usage is TRBV9 and J usage is TRBJ1-2, with TRBD1 matching 8 bases. In germline, CDR1 is SGDLS, CDR2 YYNGEE. The CDR3 has 16 residues. V lost 3 bases, J lost 3 bases, and 10 bases stayed unmatched. DNA for the CDR3: TGTGCCAGCAGCGGCCCACAGGGGGTTGAGGACTATGGCTACACCTTC. Its protein product is CASSGPQGVEDYGYTF.

This chain links TRBV6-5 with TRBJ1-6; TRBD1 aligns across 7 bases. V shed 5 bases, J shed 7 bases, and the junction held 8 bases outside the gene matches. There are 15 residues in the CDR3. The germline gives CDR1 MNHEY, CDR2 SVGAGI. CDR3 region: CASSPGTERNSPLHF. The CDR3 bases are TGTGCCAGCAGTCCCGGGACAGAGCGCAATTCACCCCTCCACTTT.

V is TRBV7-3 and J is TRBJ1-6; D is unclear. V shed 3 bases and J shed 14 bases, with 11 bases lying between them. The CDR3 length is 12 residues. Per the germline V gene, CDR1 is SGHTA and CDR2 is FQGTGA. CDR3 sequence: CASSFSSGTLHF. In nucleotides, the CDR3 is TGTGCCAGCAGCTTTTCATCGGGGACCCTCCACTTT. Based on the CDR3 plus reference TRBV7-3 and TRBJ1-6, the full variable domain is GAGVSQTPSNKVTEKGKYVELRCDPISGHTALYWYRQSLGQGPEFLIYFQGTGAADDSGLPNDRFFAVRPEGSVSTLKIQRTERGDSAVYLCASSFSSGTLHFGNGTRLTVT.

The chain combines TRBV6-5 with TRBJ2-2; 7 bases are a match to TRBD1. The germline V gene has CDR1 MNHEY and CDR2 SVGAGI. Trimming at V came to 7 bases and at J to 8 bases, leaving 10 bases not matched to a gene. The CDR3 runs to 14 residues. CDR3 loop: CASTDREPTGELFF. CDR3 nucleotide sequence: TGTGCCAGCACCGACAGGGAGCCGACGGGGGAGCTGTTTTTT.

This clone occurred a few times. The chain joins TRBV9 to TRBJ1-2; D not resolved. From germline, CDR1 is SGDLS and CDR2 YYNGEE. The length of the CDR3 is 12 residues. Deletions cut 1 base from V and 4 bases from J, with 5 bases between. The CDR3 coding sequence is TGTGCCAGCAGCGTAAACACCTATGGCTACACCTTC. It codes for CASSVNTYGYTF.

In its sample, this clone was seen a few times. The gene calls are TRBV10-3 and TRBJ2-3, with 9 bases matching TRBD1. V was clipped by 5 bases and J by 3 bases; unmatched bases: 6. Looked up from germline, CDR1 is ENHRY and CDR2 is SYGVKD. The CDR3 sequence is 15 residues long. The CDR3 DNA is TGTGCCATCAGTACCGGGACAGGGATAACAGATACGCAGTATTTT. Its translation is CAISTGTGITDTQYF.

V usage is TRBV6-5 and J usage is TRBJ1-1, with TRBD1 matching 9 bases. The CDR3 extends over 14 amino acids. The germline V gene has CDR1 MNHEY and CDR2 SVGAGI. With 7 bases clipped from V and 3 bases from J, the junction kept 6 bases outside the gene matches. The DNA for the CDR3 is TGTGCCAGCACCTTGACAGGGGGGGACACTGAAGCTTTCTTT. Translated, it gives CASTLTGGDTEAFF.

The V and J genes are TRBV2 and TRBJ1-6; possible D gene TRBD1, 5 bases. Trimming stripped 10 bases from V and 1 base from J, with 14 bases between. Germline V gene sequence: CDR1 SNHLY, CDR2 FYNNEI. The CDR3 extends over 15 amino acids. CDR3 DNA sequence: TGTGCCACCAGAAGCCCAGGGTCCTATAATTCACCCCTCCACTTT. It specifies CATRSPGSYNSPLHF.

The rearrangement uses TRBV28 and TRBJ2-3, with 9 bases aligning to TRBD1. V lost 6 bases to trimming and J lost 4 bases; unmatched junction nucleotides: 5. The germline V gene has CDR1 MDHEN and CDR2 SYDVKM. This CDR3 comprises 14 residues. CDR3 sequence (DNA): TGTGCCAGCAGCGGGACAGGGAACGCAGATACGCAGTATTTT. Encoded protein: CASSGTGNADTQYF.

This chain links TRBV5-1 with TRBJ1-2; D may be TRBD1 (5 bases). There are 15 residues in the CDR3. The V gene lost 4 bases and the J gene lost 4 bases, with 17 bases spanning the gap. Germline V CDR1 and CDR2: SGHRS, YFSETQ. This CDR3 is CASSPEATDLYGYTF. In DNA, the CDR3 is TGCGCCAGCAGCCCTGAGGCGACAGACCTCTATGGCTACACCTTC.

This clone was picked up one time. This chain links TRBV5-6 with TRBJ1-1; D ambiguous. CDR1 and CDR2 from the germline V gene are SGHDT and YYEEEE. Trimming stripped 1 base from V and 0 bases from J, with 7 bases between. The CDR3 has 14 amino acids. The CDR3 DNA reads as TGTGCCAGCAGCTTGTTGGCAATGAACACTGAAGCTTTCTTT. Its protein product is CASSLLAMNTEAFF. Full variable domain (rest looked up from reference TRBV5-6 and TRBJ1-1): DAGVTQSPTHLIKTRGQQVTLRCSPKSGHDTVSWYQQALGQGPQFIFQYYEEEERQRGNFPDRFSGHQFPNYSSELNVNALLLGDSALYLCASSLLAMNTEAFFGQGTRLTVV.

The CDR3 loop reads CASSSMGQGTQPQHF. The CDR3 bases are TGTGCCAGCAGCTCAATGGGACAGGGGACTCAGCCCCAGCATTTT. The chain recombines TRBV7-2 with TRBJ1-5, with TRBD1 identical over 10 bases. The CDR3 has 15 amino acids. V gave up 4 bases and J gave up 6 bases; unmatched junction bases: 6. Germline CDR1 SGHTA, CDR2 FQGNSA.